The 16 T cell receptor beta chains given below trace back to one sample, sequenced in a study of T cell repertoires in ileal Crohn's disease. This table comes from immunoSEQ multiplex PCR, and its TCRdb copy is limited to in-frame clones, with some not included. The data contain about 12,000 clones, 75% to 85% of them singletons. This sample's time point: neoterminal ileum biopsy at postoperative endoscopy, about 6 months after surgery. The sample taken for sequencing was ileal tissue. The receptors here all came from an adult with Crohn's disease.

V and J are TRBV15 and TRBJ1-4; possible D gene TRBD1, 5 bases. The CDR3 totals 13 residues. Germline loops: CDR1 LNHNV, CDR2 YYDKDF (reference sequence). V was cut by 4 bases and J by 7 bases, with 10 bases left in between. CDR3 nucleotides: TGTGCCACCAGCACAGGGAATCGTGAAAAACTGTTTTTT. It translates to CATSTGNREKLFF.

The gene calls are TRBV2 and TRBJ1-1; D possibly corresponds to TRBD1 (6 bases). Between the trimmed V and J ends, which lost 9 bases and 0 bases, there was a span of 11 bases. This CDR3 is built from 13 residues. Germline V gene sequence: CDR1 SNHLY, CDR2 FYNNEI. CDR3 DNA sequence: TGTGCCAGTCTACAGGGTTTGAACACTGAAGCTTTCTTT. Translating it yields CASLQGLNTEAFF.

The rearrangement uses TRBV28 and TRBJ2-7, with 10 bases identical to TRBD1. The CDR3 has 13 amino acids. Germline values: CDR1 MDHEN, CDR2 SYDVKM. Trimming took 3 bases from V and 6 from J; bases not matched to a gene: 2. The CDR3 reads CASSLRTGGEQYF. The CDR3 DNA is TGTGCCAGCAGTTTGAGGACAGGGGGCGAGCAGTACTTC.

This clone was counted between two and nine times. The V gene is TRBV21-1, the J gene TRBJ2-1; TRBD2 was called by the table and not checked on the DNA. TRBV21-1 is classified as a pseudogene. The CDR3 length is 14 residues. CDR3 loop: CASSNPDGGNEQFF. CDR3 DNA sequence: TGTGCCAGCAGCAACCCCGACGGGGGTAATGAGCAGTTCTTC.

This chain connects TRBV5-1 to TRBJ2-3; unclear D gene. Germline V gene lookup returns CDR1 SGHRS and CDR2 YFSETQ. CDR3 length: 13 amino acids. V was cut by 4 bases and J by 2 bases, with 8 bases left in between. The CDR3 bases are TGCGCCAGCAGCCGTCTGTCCACAGATACGCAGTATTTT. It is translated as CASSRLSTDTQYF.

The CDR3 here is CASSRTSGSAGREQFF. CDR3 nucleotides: TGTGCCAGCAGTAGAACTAGCGGGAGTGCAGGGCGCGAGCAGTTCTTC. The gene calls are TRBV27 and TRBJ2-1; TRBD2 agrees at 11 bases. Germline values: CDR1 MNHEY, CDR2 SMNVEV (reference sequence). Trimming removed 5 bases from V and 10 bases from J; junction bases left unmatched: 13. The CDR3 totals 16 residues.

The rearrangement uses TRBV10-2 and TRBJ2-7; TRBD2 agrees at 8 bases. V dropped 6 bases and J dropped 3; count of bases not matched to a gene: 4. CDR3 length equals 13 residues. Germline CDR1 is WSHSY and CDR2 is SAAADI. The CDR3 DNA is TGCGCCAGCAGGAGCGGGAGACTCTACGAGCAGTACTTC. It encodes CASRSGRLYEQYF.

V usage is TRBV7-9 and J usage is TRBJ1-6; the match to TRBD1 covers 8 bases. V lost 5 bases to trimming and J lost 8 bases; unmatched junction nucleotides: 5. The germline gives CDR1 SEHNR, CDR2 FQNEAQ (reference sequence). The CDR3 consists of 14 residues. CDR3 residues: CASSPTGVHSPLHF. Here the CDR3 DNA reads TGTGCCAGCAGCCCGACAGGGGTTCATTCACCCCTCCACTTT.

The chain carries TRBV23-1 and TRBJ1-2, with 8 nucleotides matching TRBD1. TRBV23-1 is identified as an open reading frame with a role that is uncertain. V lost 1 base, J lost 2 bases, and 6 bases stayed unmatched. This CDR3 spans 16 amino acids. In nucleotides, the CDR3 is TGCGCCAGCAGTCAATTGACAGGGGATAGGAACTATGGCTACACCTTC. It yields the protein CASSQLTGDRNYGYTF.

The CDR3 coding sequence is TGTGCCAGTAGCACCGGGACAGGGGGGAATCAGCCCCAGCATTTT. It yields the protein CASSTGTGGNQPQHF. The chain uses TRBV19 and TRBJ1-5, with 11 bases aligning to TRBD1. Germline CDR1 and CDR2: LNHDA and SQIVND (reference sequence). CDR3 size: 15 residues. J gave up 4 bases and V 6 bases, and 5 bases lay outside the gene matches.

The V gene is TRBV27, the J gene TRBJ1-4, with 9 nucleotides matching TRBD1. This CDR3 has 15 amino acids. V was pared by 4 bases and J by 7 bases, with 7 bases of the junction left unmatched. Germline CDR1 reads MNHEY; CDR2 reads SMNVEV (reference sequence). The CDR3 DNA follows: TGTGCCAGCAGTTCTACAGGGGGCGAGGTTGAAAAACTGTTTTTT. This gives the protein CASSSTGGEVEKLFF.

Comment on this clone: Its ends do not fully match the called genes, so a read error is possible. V usage is TRBV25-1 and J usage is TRBJ1-6; D is undetermined. Germline CDR1 reads MGHDK; CDR2 reads SYGVNS. This CDR3 is built from 16 residues. The CDR3 DNA follows: TGTGCCTGCAGTGAAGTCCGCGGCTCCTATAATTCACCCCTCCACTTT. It specifies CACSEVRGSYNSPLHF.

The chain couples TRBV28 to TRBJ1-1; TRBD1 matches 7 bases. With V trimmed by 5 bases and J by 0 bases, 6 bases remained unmatched. CDR3 length: 15 amino acids. Germline CDR1 reads MDHEN; CDR2 reads SYDVKM. DNA of the CDR3: TGTGCCAGCAGTAAGGGACAGCGGATGAACACTGAAGCTTTCTTT. Protein sequence: CASSKGQRMNTEAFF. The whole variable domain, remainder taken from reference TRBV28 and TRBJ1-1, is DVKVTQSSRYLVKRTGEKVFLECVQDMDHENMFWYRQDPGLGLRLIYFSYDVKMKEKGDIPEGYSVSREKKERFSLILESASTNQTSMYLCASSKGQRMNTEAFFGQGTRLTVV.

This chain joins TRBV28 and TRBJ1-5; 9 bases line up with TRBD1. Germline V lookup: CDR1 MDHEN, CDR2 SYDVKM. The V segment lost 6 bases and the J segment 6 bases; nucleotides outside the gene matches: 12. The CDR3 runs to 16 residues. The CDR3 DNA sequence: TGTGCCAGCAGCCTCCTCGGGACAGGGCTAAGTCAGCCCCAGCATTTT. Protein sequence: CASSLLGTGLSQPQHF.

The chain joins TRBV21-1 to TRBJ1-6. TRBV21-1 is a pseudogene locus. This CDR3 comprises 14 residues. The DNA for the CDR3 is TGTGCCAGCAGCGGCGGGACTGATAATTCACCCCTCCACTTT. As protein: CASSGGTDNSPLHF.

The chain carries TRBV9 and TRBJ2-3, with TRBD2 identical over 8 bases. The CDR3 contains 16 residues. Germline CDR1 is SGDLS and CDR2 is YYNGEE. V trimming: 0 bases; J trimming: 2 bases; junction bases outside the gene matches: 5. CDR3 sequence: CASSVELADPTDTQYF. As DNA, the CDR3 is TGTGCCAGCAGCGTAGAACTAGCGGACCCCACAGATACGCAGTATTTT.